This paragraph reports one T cell receptor (beta chain). This entry belongs to a study of blood T cell repertoires in COVID-19. Across the whole study: PBMCs, B-cell-depleted T cells, or T cells provided the cDNA or gDNA that made up the material.

TCRdb keeps only in-frame clones here, not all; method: immunoSEQ multiplex PCR. This table holds over 200,000 clones, 70% to 85% found once. CDR1 LNHDA and CDR2 SQIVND come from the germline V gene (reference sequence). This CDR3 is 14 amino acids long. Trimming took off 2 bases at V and 4 bases at J, with 8 bases between the two ends. The chain is built from TRBV19 and TRBJ2-2; D is possibly TRBD1 (6 bases). The receptor was isolated from a woman aged 80 or older with acute or convalescent COVID-19. Sequencing was done on a sample of peripheral blood. CDR3 protein: CASSISRGTGELFF. The CDR3 DNA sequence: TGTGCCAGTAGTATATCCAGGGGCACCGGGGAGCTGTTTTTT.